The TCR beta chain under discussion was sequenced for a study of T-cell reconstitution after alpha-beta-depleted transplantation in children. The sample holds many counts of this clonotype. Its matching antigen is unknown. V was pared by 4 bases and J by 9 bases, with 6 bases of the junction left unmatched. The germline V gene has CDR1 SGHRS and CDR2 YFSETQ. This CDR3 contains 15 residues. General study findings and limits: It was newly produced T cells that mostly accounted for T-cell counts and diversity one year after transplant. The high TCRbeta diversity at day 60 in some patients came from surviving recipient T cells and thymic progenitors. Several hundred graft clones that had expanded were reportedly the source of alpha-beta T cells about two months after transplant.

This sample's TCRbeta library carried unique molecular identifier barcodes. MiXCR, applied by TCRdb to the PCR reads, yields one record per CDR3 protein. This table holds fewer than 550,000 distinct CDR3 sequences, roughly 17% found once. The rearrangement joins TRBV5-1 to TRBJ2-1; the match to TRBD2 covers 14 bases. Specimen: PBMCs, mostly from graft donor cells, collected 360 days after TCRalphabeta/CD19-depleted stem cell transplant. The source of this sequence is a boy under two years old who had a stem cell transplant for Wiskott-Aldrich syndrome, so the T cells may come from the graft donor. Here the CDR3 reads CASSLGTSGRSEQFF. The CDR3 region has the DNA TGCGCCAGCAGCCTTGGGACTAGCGGGAGAAGTGAGCAGTTCTTC. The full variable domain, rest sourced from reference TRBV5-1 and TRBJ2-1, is KAGVTQTPRYLIKTRGQQVTLSCSPISGHRSVSWYQQTPGQGLQFLFEYFSETQRNKGNFPGRFSGRQFSNSRSEMNVSTLELGDSALYLCASSLGTSGRSEQFFGPGTRLTVL.